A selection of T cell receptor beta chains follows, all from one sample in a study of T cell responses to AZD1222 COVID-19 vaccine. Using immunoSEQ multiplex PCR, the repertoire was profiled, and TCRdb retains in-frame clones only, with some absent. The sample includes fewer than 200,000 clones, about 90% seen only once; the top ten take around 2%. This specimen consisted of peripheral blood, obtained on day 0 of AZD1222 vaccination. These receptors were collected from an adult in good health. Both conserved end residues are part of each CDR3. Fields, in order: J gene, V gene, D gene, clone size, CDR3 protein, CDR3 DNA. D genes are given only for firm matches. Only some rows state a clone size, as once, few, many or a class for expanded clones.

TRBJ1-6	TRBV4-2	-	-	CASSPDRSKDSPLHF	TGTGCCAGCAGCCCCGACAGGTCGAAGGATTCACCCCTCCACTTT
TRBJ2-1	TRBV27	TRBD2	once	CASSLSGTYNEQFF	TGTGCCAGCAGTTTGAGCGGGACGTACAATGAGCAGTTCTTC
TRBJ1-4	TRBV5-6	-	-	CASSLEAGAEEKLFF	TGTGCCAGCAGCTTGGAGGCGGGGGCAGAGGAAAAACTGTTTTTT
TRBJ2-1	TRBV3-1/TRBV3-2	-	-	CASSQDLVAGAHNEQFF	TGTGCCAGCAGCCAAGATCTCGTGGCGGGGGCTCACAATGAGCAGTTCTTC
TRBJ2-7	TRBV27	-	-	CASSLRLGDSKVSGEQYF	TGTGCCAGCAGTTTAAGATTGGGGGACTCGAAAGTATCGGGCGAGCAGTACTTC
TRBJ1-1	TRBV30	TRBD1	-	CAWKYGDRVNTEAFF	TGTGCCTGGAAGTACGGGGACAGGGTGAACACTGAAGCTTTCTTT
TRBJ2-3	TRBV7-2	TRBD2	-	CASRSVAGSGDTQYF	TGTGCCAGCAGAAGCGTAGCGGGAAGCGGGGATACGCAGTATTTT
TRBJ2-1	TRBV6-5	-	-	CASELLRINEQFF	TGTGCCAGCGAGTTATTAAGGATCAATGAGCAGTTCTTC
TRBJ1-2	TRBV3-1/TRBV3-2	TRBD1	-	CASSQVQGYGYTF	TGTGCCAGCAGCCAAGTACAGGGGTATGGCTACACCTTC
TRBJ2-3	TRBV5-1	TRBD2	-	CASSIIAGEGTDTQYF	TGCGCCAGCAGCATTATAGCGGGGGAAGGCACAGATACGCAGTATTTT
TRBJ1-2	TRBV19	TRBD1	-	CASKTGQGAAYGYTF	TGTGCCAGTAAAACGGGACAGGGGGCGGCCTATGGCTACACCTTC
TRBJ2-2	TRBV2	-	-	CASRETVNTGELFF	TGTGCCAGCAGAGAGACAGTGAACACCGGGGAGCTGTTTTTT
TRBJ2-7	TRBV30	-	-	CAWNMPPGEQYF	TGTGCCTGGAATATGCCTCCCGGCGAGCAGTACTTC
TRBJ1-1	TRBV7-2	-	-	CASSAPTGSPLLGTEAFF	TGTGCCAGCAGCGCTCCGACAGGATCCCCGCTTCTAGGGACTGAAGCTTTCTTT
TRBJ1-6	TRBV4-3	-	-	CASSQDLGQAAIEPLHF	TGCGCCAGCAGCCAAGATCTTGGGCAGGCGGCCATAGAACCCCTCCACTTT
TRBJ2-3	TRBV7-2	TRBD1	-	CASSLIRTGNTDTQYF	TGTGCCAGCAGCTTGATAAGGACAGGAAACACAGATACGCAGTATTTT
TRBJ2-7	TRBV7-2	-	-	CASSPGLAEQYF	TGTGCCAGCAGCCCCGGATTGGCCGAGCAGTACTTC
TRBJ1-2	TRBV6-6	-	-	CASSASTDYGYTF	TGTGCCAGCAGCGCCTCGACAGACTATGGCTACACCTTC
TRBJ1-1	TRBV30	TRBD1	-	CAWSQRADRALAFF	TGTGCCTGGAGTCAACGCGCCGACAGGGCTCTAGCTTTCTTT
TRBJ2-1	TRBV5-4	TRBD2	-	CASSFGGGFSYNEQFF	TGTGCCAGCAGCTTCGGCGGGGGGTTCTCCTACAATGAGCAGTTCTTC
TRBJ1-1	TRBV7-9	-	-	CASSLATGVEAFF	TGTGCCAGCAGCTTAGCCACGGGGGTTGAAGCTTTCTTT
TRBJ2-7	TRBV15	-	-	CATSRDATDEQYF	TGTGCCACCAGCAGAGATGCAACGGACGAGCAGTACTTC
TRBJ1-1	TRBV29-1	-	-	CSVETQGGYTEAFF	TGCAGCGTTGAAACCCAGGGAGGATACACTGAAGCTTTCTTT
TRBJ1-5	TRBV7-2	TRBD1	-	CASSLEGAGSRQPQHF	TGTGCCAGCAGCTTAGAGGGGGCAGGGTCGAGGCAGCCCCAGCATTTT
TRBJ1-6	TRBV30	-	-	CAWSVGDHSPLHF	TGTGCCTGGAGTGTAGGGGATCATTCACCCCTCCACTTT
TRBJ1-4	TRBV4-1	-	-	CASRGEYEKLFF	TGCGCCAGCAGAGGGGAGTATGAAAAACTGTTTTTT
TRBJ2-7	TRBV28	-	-	CASLSPYEQYF	TGTGCCAGCCTGTCCCCCTACGAGCAGTACTTC
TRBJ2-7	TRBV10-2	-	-	CASSESKGLTYEQYF	TGCGCCAGCAGTGAGTCGAAGGGTCTTACCTACGAGCAGTACTTC
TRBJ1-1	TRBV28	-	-	CASRPEEGTEAFF	TGTGCCAGCAGACCAGAGGAGGGCACTGAAGCTTTCTTT
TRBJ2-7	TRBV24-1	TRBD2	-	CATSDPVAGGGHEQYF	TGTGCCACCAGTGATCCCGTAGCGGGGGGAGGCCACGAGCAGTACTTC
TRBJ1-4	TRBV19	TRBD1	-	CASSPRTGVGRVEKLFF	TGTGCCAGTAGCCCACGAACAGGGGTTGGACGAGTTGAAAAACTGTTTTTT
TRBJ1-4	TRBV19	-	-	CASSYGYEKLFF	TGTGCCAGTAGTTACGGGTATGAAAAACTGTTTTTT
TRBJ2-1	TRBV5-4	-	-	CASSTDPISSYNEQFF	TGTGCCAGCAGCACTGACCCCATTAGCTCCTACAATGAGCAGTTCTTC
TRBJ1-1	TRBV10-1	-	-	CASSEGGGEAFF	TGCGCCAGCAGTGAGGGAGGGGGTGAAGCTTTCTTT
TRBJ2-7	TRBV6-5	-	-	CASSYVQGGSYEQYF	TGTGCCAGCAGTTACGTGCAAGGGGGGTCTTACGAGCAGTACTTC